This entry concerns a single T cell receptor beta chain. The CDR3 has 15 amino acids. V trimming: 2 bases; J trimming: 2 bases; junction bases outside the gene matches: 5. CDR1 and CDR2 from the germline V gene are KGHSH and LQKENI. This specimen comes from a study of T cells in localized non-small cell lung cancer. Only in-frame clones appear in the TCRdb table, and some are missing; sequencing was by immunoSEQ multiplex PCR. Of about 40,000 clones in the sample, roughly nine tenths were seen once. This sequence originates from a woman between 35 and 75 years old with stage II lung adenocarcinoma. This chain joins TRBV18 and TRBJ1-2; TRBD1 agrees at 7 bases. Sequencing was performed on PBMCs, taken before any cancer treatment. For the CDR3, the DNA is TGTGCCAGCTCACCAGCCCCACAGGGGAACTATGGCTACACCTTC. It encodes CASSPAPQGNYGYTF.